This T cell receptor (beta chain) is from a study of blood T cells in healthy people across ages. Comment on this clonotype: The target antigen is unknown.

Germline CDR1 and CDR2: KGHSH and LQKENI. Trimming took 1 base from V and 0 from J, leaving 3 bases between them. The CDR3 extends over 13 amino acids. Each donor gave roughly 9.8 milliliters of peripheral blood. Broader study findings: More naive CD4+ cells and higher diversity marked long-lived donors relative to aged donors.

Through a sample-barcoded 5' primer and a J-beta primer mix, a second PCR was run for roughly 6 to 11 cycles. TCRdb independently ran MiXCR on the 5' RACE reads; one entry per CDR3 protein. The sample has approximately 1.5 million distinct CDR3 sequences, roughly 30% seen once; the top ten hold about 11%. This sequence was found in a woman aged 25-40 years in good health. Sequenced sample: blood. The chain couples TRBV18 to TRBJ1-1; the D is unclear. In DNA form, the CDR3 reads TGTGCCAGCTCACCACTAGTGAACACTGAAGCTTTCTTT. Amino acid sequence: CASSPLVNTEAFF.